This T cell receptor beta chain came from a study of cytomegalovirus exposure and HLA in healthy donors. Germline lookup yields CDR1 LNHNV and CDR2 YYDKDF (reference sequence). CDR3 length: 14 amino acids. Trimming pared 6 bases from V and 8 bases from J, leaving 17 bases between. The repertoire was sequenced with immunoSEQ multiplex PCR; TCRdb's copy has only in-frame clones and lacks some. The sample contains about 270,000 clones, just over 85% of which appear only once. Points from the study as a whole: In vitro experiments confirmed that three CMV-associated chains were specific for CMV antigens.

Concerning this clone: What it recognizes is unknown.

The chain employs TRBV15 and TRBJ1-5; tentative D call: TRBD1 (5 bases). The receptor's source is a woman aged 18-29 years in good health and CMV-seronegative. Sequenced input: PBMCs. In DNA form, the CDR3 reads TGTGCCACCAGGGTGGGCCGGCAGGGCAAGCCCCAGCATTTT. Residues: CATRVGRQGKPQHF.